The entry that follows covers one T cell receptor (beta chain) sequence. This clone is regarded as medium-sized (0.01 to 0.1%). Its antigen specificity is not known. Base quality data are lacking; no much larger clone is found one base away. Libraries were built with the immunoSEQ multiplex PCR assay. In TCRdb, the immuneACCESS table is reduced to in-frame sequences with V and J assigned. These tables do not hold every clone; where another copy was compared, an unresolved V gene accounts for under half, and the others remain unexplained. The sample table lists around 65,000 clones, around nine tenths of them with a count of one. Of the sample, approximately 1.5% falls within the top ten clones. V trim: 7 bases; J trim: 3 bases; unmatched bases: 5. CDR1 and CDR2 are read off the germline V gene as MDHEN and SYDVKM. The CDR3 starts with the cysteine, ends with the phenylalanine, and has 13 residues. Left in the record is the CDR3 DNA by itself, 39 bases read in frame from the first base.

The data stem from a study of T cell changes during pregnancy in multiple sclerosis (dated by TCRdb to about 2019). In the study overall: In women with multiple sclerosis, the researchers looked at how the T cell repertoire shifted as pregnancy progressed.

This TCR was recovered from a female donor in good health, enrolled as a control in a pregnancy study. The sequence links TRBV28 to TRBJ1-1; the central 7 bases match TRBD1. Specimen: peripheral blood, collected in the third trimester of pregnancy. The CDR3 protein: CASTRDSYTEAFF. The nucleotides read TGTGCCAGCACCCGGGACAGTTACACTGAAGCTTTCTTT.